A selection of T cell receptor beta chains follows, all from one sample in a study of post-analysis software for immune sequencing data. TCRdb re-analysed the PCR reads in MiXCR, keeping a single row per CDR3 protein. The data show hundreds of thousands of distinct CDR3 sequences, approximately 50% seen once. Sequencing used blood. These receptors came from a girl aged 10 to 17 with multiple sclerosis. The CDR3 runs from the conserved cysteine through the conserved F or W. D genes are given only for firm matches. Rows give clone size only sometimes, using once, few, many, or a class for an expanded clone.

clone_size j_call v_call d_call cdr3_aa cdr3_nt
. TRBJ2-1 TRBV29-1 . CSVEDGGHGDEQFF TGCAGCGTTGAAGACGGAGGGCACGGCGATGAGCAGTTCTTC
many TRBJ2-7 TRBV20-1 TRBD2 CSAPGLAGSYEQYF TGCAGTGCTCCAGGACTAGCGGGAAGCTACGAGCAGTACTTC
. TRBJ1-2 TRBV20-1 . CSATRTVTNYGYTF TGCAGTGCTACACGGACGGTTACTAACTATGGCTACACCTTC
. TRBJ2-1 TRBV7-9 TRBD1 CASSSRDRVIRNEQFF TGTGCCAGCAGCTCCCGGGACAGGGTGATACGGAATGAGCAGTTCTTC
. TRBJ1-2 TRBV27 TRBD1 CASSALDRGGGYTF TGTGCCAGCAGCGCACTCGACAGGGGAGGTGGCTACACCTTC
few TRBJ1-5 TRBV20-1 TRBD1 CSARGQGGGREQPQHF TGCAGTGCTAGAGGCCAGGGGGGGGGCCGGGAACAGCCCCAGCATTTT
few TRBJ2-7 TRBV6-5 TRBD1 CASSYSKAGGQDEQYF TGTGCCAGCAGTTACTCGAAGGCAGGAGGACAGGACGAGCAGTACTTC
. TRBJ1-2 TRBV12-3/TRBV12-4 TRBD1 CASSVTGGTNYGYTF TGTGCCAGCAGTGTAACAGGGGGAACCAACTATGGCTACACCTTC
. TRBJ2-7 TRBV5-6 . CASSPPTGRGQYF TGTGCCAGCAGTCCCCCGACCGGACGGGGGCAGTACTTC
few TRBJ2-1 TRBV15 TRBD2 CATSRGASGISSYNEQFF TGTGCCACCAGCAGAGGGGCTAGCGGGATCTCCTCCTACAATGAGCAGTTCTTC
once TRBJ2-1 TRBV2 . CASRPYQGLWDEQFF TGTGCCAGCAGGCCTTATCAGGGATTATGGGATGAGCAGTTCTTC
. TRBJ2-4 TRBV4-1 . CASSQDEAGDKNIQDF TGCGCCAGCAGCCAAGACGAGGCAGGGGACAAAAACATTCAGGACTTC
. TRBJ2-3 TRBV5-1 . CASSLGSLAGTDTQYF TGCGCCAGCAGCTTGGGGTCCTTGGCGGGCACAGATACGCAGTATTTT
few TRBJ2-7 TRBV7-7 . CASSEGVAYEQYF TGTGCCAGCAGCGAGGGGGTCGCCTACGAGCAGTACTTC
. TRBJ1-1 TRBV2 . CASIGYLELYDTEAFF TGTGCCAGCATTGGATACCTCGAGTTATATGACACTGAAGCTTTCTTT
. TRBJ2-3 TRBV5-1 TRBD1 CASSIAGTASTDTQYF TGCGCCAGCAGCATCGCCGGGACAGCTAGCACAGATACGCAGTATTTT
. TRBJ2-6 TRBV27 TRBD2 CTSSLKRAGGESGANVLTF TGTACCAGCAGTTTAAAGCGGGCGGGGGGCGAATCTGGGGCCAACGTCCTGACTTTC
. TRBJ2-7 TRBV5-1 TRBD2 CASSYWGLAGGYSYEQYF TGCGCCAGCAGCTACTGGGGACTAGCGGGAGGCTACTCCTACGAGCAGTACTTC
few TRBJ1-2 TRBV10-2 TRBD1 CASKYGQGDNYGYTF TGCGCCAGCAAGTACGGACAGGGAGATAACTATGGCTACACCTTC
. TRBJ2-1 TRBV7-3 TRBD2 CASSSWTSDEQFF TGTGCCAGCAGCTCCTGGACTAGCGATGAGCAGTTCTTC
. TRBJ2-5 TRBV28 . CASRSVAGETQYF TGTGCCAGCAGGTCCGTCGCGGGAGAGACCCAGTACTTC
few TRBJ1-1 TRBV29-1 . CSVEDPWQTEAFF TGCAGCGTTGAAGACCCGTGGCAGACTGAAGCTTTCTTT
few TRBJ1-4 TRBV7-6 . CASSLGQSTEKLFF TGTGCCAGCAGCTTAGGGCAGTCGACCGAAAAACTGTTTTTT
. TRBJ2-5 TRBV10-3 TRBD2 CATDSGETQYF TGTGCCACCGATAGCGGGGAGACCCAGTACTTC
few TRBJ2-7 TRBV7-8 TRBD1 CASSQNAQGAYEQYF TGTGCCAGCAGCCAAAATGCCCAGGGGGCTTACGAGCAGTACTTC
. TRBJ2-6 TRBV5-1 TRBD1 CASSERQGRSGANVRTF TGCGCCAGCAGCGAAAGACAGGGTCGCTCTGGGGCCAACGTCCGGACTTTC
few TRBJ2-7 TRBV20-1 TRBD2 CSARDATSSEQYF TGCAGTGCTAGAGATGCGACTAGCTCAGAGCAGTACTTC
. TRBJ2-1 TRBV29-1 . CSVEFLASYNEQFF TGCAGCGTTGAATTCCTGGCCTCCTACAATGAGCAGTTCTTC
few TRBJ2-7 TRBV10-2 . CASSGPTAGFGYEQYF TGCGCCAGCAGCGGACCCACCGCGGGCTTTGGGTACGAGCAGTACTTC
. TRBJ2-1 TRBV5-1 TRBD1 CASRGQGGDEQFF TGCGCCAGCAGGGGACAGGGGGGGGATGAGCAGTTCTTC
few TRBJ1-2 TRBV12-3/TRBV12-4 . CASGQGTGYTF TGTGCCAGCGGCCAGGGGACCGGCTACACCTTC
few TRBJ2-1 TRBV29-1 . CGVEDYTEQFF TGCGGCGTTGAAGACTACACTGAGCAGTTCTTC
few TRBJ2-1 TRBV12-3/TRBV12-4 . CASTWTGVAYNEQFF TGTGCCAGCACTTGGACCGGGGTCGCCTACAATGAGCAGTTCTTC
few TRBJ2-1 TRBV29-1 . CSSARGGSEQFF TGCAGCTCGGCCAGGGGAGGAAGTGAGCAGTTCTTC
. TRBJ2-7 TRBV5-6 TRBD2 CASSLAGLAGFSYEQYF TGTGCCAGCAGCTTGGCCGGACTAGCGGGATTCTCCTACGAGCAGTACTTC
. TRBJ2-7 TRBV5-1 . CASSFGHRSYEQYF TGCGCCAGCAGCTTCGGACACCGATCCTACGAGCAGTACTTC
. TRBJ1-2 TRBV12-3/TRBV12-4 . CASSLSGSLHGYTF TGTGCCAGCAGTTTATCGGGGAGCCTCCATGGCTACACCTTC
. TRBJ2-1 TRBV12-3/TRBV12-4 . CASSPPQGHEQFF TGTGCCAGCAGCCCCCCACAAGGGCATGAGCAGTTCTTC
. TRBJ2-3 TRBV7-2 TRBD2 CASSVSGGAPDTQYF TGTGCCAGCAGCGTTAGCGGGGGGGCTCCAGATACGCAGTATTTT
few TRBJ2-5 TRBV5-1 . CASSLNQPGETQYF TGCGCCAGCAGCTTGAACCAACCCGGAGAGACCCAGTACTTC
few TRBJ2-6 TRBV4-1 . CASSQEGLGANVLTF TGCGCCAGCAGCCAAGAGGGCTTGGGGGCCAACGTCCTGACTTTC
. TRBJ2-3 TRBV7-3 TRBD2 CASSLKLGSGRADTQYF TGTGCCAGCAGCTTAAAACTTGGTAGCGGGAGGGCAGATACGCAGTATTTT
. TRBJ2-1 TRBV29-1 . CSVEDTEGVVNEQFF TGCAGCGTTGAAGATACGGAGGGAGTAGTCAATGAGCAGTTCTTC